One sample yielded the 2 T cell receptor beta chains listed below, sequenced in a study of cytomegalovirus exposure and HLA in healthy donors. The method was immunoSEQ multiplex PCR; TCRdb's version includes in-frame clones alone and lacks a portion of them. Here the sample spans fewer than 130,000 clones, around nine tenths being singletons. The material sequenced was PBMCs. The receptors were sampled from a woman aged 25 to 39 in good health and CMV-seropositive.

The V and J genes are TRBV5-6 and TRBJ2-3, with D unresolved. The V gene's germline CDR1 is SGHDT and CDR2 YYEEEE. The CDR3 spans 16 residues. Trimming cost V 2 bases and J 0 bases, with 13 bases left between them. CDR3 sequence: CASSFLYSPSTDTQYF. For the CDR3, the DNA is TGTGCCAGCAGCTTCTTGTACAGCCCGAGCACAGATACGCAGTATTTT.

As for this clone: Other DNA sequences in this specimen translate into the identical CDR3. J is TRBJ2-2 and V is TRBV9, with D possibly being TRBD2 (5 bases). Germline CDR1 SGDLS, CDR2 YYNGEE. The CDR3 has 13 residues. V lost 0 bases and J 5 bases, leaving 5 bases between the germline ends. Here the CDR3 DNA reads TGTGCCAGCAGCGTAGGAGGGACCGGGGAGCTGTTTTTT. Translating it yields CASSVGGTGELFF.